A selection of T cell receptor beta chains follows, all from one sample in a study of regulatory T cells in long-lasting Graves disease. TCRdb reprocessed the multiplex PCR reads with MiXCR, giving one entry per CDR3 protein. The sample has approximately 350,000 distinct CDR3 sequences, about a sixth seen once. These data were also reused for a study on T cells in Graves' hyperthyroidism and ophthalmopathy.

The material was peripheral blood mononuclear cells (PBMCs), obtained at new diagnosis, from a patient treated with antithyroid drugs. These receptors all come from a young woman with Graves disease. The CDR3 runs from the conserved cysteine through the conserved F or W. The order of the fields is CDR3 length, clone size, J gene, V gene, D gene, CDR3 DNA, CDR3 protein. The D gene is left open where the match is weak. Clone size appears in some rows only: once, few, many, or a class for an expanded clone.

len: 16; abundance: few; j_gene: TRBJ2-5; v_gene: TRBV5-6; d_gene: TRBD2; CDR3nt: TGTGCCAGCAGCCCCGGGGGGGGGCAATTGGCGGAGACCCAGTACTTC; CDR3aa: CASSPGGGQLAETQYF
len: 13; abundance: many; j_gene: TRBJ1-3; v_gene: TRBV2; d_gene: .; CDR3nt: TGTGCCAGCAAGGGAACAGGGTGGAACACCATATATTTT; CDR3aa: CASKGTGWNTIYF
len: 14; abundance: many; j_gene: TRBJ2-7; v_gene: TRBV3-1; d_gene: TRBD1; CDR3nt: TGTGCCAGCAGCCAAGGGCAGGGGGCGGTCGAGCAGTACTTC; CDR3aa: CASSQGQGAVEQYF
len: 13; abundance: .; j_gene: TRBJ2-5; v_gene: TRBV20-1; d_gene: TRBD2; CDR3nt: TGCAGTGTCCCTAGCGGGGGGAGAGAGACCCAGTACTTC; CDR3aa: CSVPSGGRETQYF
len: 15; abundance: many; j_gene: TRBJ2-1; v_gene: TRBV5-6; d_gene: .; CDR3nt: TGTGCCAGCAGCATAGTGGGGAGTACCTACAATGAGCAGTTCTTC; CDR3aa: CASSIVGSTYNEQFF
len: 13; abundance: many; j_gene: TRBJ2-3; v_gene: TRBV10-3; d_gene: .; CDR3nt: TGTGCCATCCGTTGGGGGATCACAGATACGCAGTATTTT; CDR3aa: CAIRWGITDTQYF
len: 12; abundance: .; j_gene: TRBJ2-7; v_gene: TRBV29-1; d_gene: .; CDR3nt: TGCAGCGTTGTCAGGCCGGCCTACGAGCAGTACTTC; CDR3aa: CSVVRPAYEQYF
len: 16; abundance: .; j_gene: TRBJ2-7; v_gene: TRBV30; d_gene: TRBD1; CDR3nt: TGTGCCAGCAGCCGGTGGGGGACAGGGGGCATTTACGAGCAGTACTTC; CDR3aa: CASSRWGTGGIYEQYF
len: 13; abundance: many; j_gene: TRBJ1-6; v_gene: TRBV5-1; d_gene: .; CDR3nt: TGCGCCAGCAGCTTGGGGTTGGATTCACCCCTCCACTTT; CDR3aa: CASSLGLDSPLHF
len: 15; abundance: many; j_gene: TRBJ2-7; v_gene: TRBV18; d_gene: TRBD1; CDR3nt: TGTGCCAGCTCACCACAGACAGGGGCGGTGTACGAGCAGTACTTC; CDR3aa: CASSPQTGAVYEQYF
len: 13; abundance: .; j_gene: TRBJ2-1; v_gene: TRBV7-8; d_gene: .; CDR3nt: TGTGCCAGCAACACCGGGGCTGGGGATGAGCAGTTCTTC; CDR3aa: CASNTGAGDEQFF
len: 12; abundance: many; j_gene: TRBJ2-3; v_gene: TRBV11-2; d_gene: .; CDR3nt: TGTGCCAGCAGTCCACAGAGGGATACGCAGTATTTT; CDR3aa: CASSPQRDTQYF
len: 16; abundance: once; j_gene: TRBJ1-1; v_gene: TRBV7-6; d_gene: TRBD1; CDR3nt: TGTGCCAGCAGCCGGGACAGGGGAGTTGTTAGCACTGAAGCTTTCTTT; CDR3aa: CASSRDRGVVSTEAFF
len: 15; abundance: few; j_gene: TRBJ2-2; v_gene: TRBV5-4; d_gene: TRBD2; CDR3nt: TGTGCCAGCAGCTCAGCGGGGGGGACCACCGGGGAGCTGTTTTTT; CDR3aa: CASSSAGGTTGELFF
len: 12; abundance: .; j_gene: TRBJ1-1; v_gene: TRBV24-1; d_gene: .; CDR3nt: TGTGCCGCCCGGGACTTCGGCGCTGAAGCTTTCTTT; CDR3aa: CAARDFGAEAFF
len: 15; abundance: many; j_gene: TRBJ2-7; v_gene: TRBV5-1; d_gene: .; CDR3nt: TGCGCCAGCAGCTTGAATCAGGGAGGTGGTTACGAGCAGTACTTC; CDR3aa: CASSLNQGGGYEQYF
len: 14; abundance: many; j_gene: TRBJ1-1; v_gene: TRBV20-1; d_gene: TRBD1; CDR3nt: TGCAGTGCTAGCTCTACGGACAGGCCCGGAAGGGCTTTCTTT; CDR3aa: CSASSTDRPGRAFF
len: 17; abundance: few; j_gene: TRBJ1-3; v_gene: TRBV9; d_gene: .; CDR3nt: TGTGCCAGCAGCGCCAACACCGGGGGCCTCTCTGGAAACACCATATATTTT; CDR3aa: CASSANTGGLSGNTIYF
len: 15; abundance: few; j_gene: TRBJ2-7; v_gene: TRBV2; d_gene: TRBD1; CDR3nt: TGTGCCAGCAGTTTGTCCGGGACAGGGAATTACGAGCAGTACTTC; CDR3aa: CASSLSGTGNYEQYF
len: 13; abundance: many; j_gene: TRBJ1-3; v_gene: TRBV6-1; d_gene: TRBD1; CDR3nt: TGTGCCACTGACAGGGACTCTGGAAACACCATATATTTT; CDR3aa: CATDRDSGNTIYF
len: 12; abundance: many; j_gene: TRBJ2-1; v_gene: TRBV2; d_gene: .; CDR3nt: TGTGCCAGCAGTACAAGATACAATGAGCAGTTCTTC; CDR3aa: CASSTRYNEQFF
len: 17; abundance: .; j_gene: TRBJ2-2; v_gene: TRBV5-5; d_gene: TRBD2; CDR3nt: TGTGCCAGCAGCCAAGACCTGGCTAGCGGAGACACCGGGGAGCTGTTTTTT; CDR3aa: CASSQDLASGDTGELFF
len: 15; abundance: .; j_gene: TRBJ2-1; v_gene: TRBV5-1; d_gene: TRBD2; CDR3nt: TGCGCCAGCAGACCGGCGGGAGAGGGCCCCAGTGAGCAGTTCTTC; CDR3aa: CASRPAGEGPSEQFF
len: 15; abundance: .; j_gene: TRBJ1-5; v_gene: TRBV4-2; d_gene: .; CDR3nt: TGTGCCAGCAGCCAAGATGCAGGGAGCAATCAGCCCCAGCATTTT; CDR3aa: CASSQDAGSNQPQHF
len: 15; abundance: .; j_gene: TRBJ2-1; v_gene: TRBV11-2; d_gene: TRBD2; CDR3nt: TGTGCCAGCAGCTTAGTACGTAGCGGGGGTTCGGAGCAGTTCTTC; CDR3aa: CASSLVRSGGSEQFF